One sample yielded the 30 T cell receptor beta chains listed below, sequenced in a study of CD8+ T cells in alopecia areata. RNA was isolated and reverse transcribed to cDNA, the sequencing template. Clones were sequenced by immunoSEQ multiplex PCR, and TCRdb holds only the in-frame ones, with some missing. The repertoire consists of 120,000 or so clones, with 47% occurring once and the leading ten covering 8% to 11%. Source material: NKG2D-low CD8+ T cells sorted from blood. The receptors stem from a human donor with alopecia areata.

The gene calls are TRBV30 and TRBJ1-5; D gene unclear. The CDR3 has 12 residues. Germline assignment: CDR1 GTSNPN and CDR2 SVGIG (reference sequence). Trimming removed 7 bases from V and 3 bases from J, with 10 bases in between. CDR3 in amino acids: CASQDDNQPQHF. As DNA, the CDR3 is TGTGCCTCCCAGGATGACAATCAGCCCCAGCATTTT.

The DNA of the CDR3 is TGTGCCTGGAGTGGGGCGACTGAGACCCAGTACTTC. The encoded protein is CAWSGATETQYF. V usage is TRBV30 and J usage is TRBJ2-5; D unclear. Germline CDR1 GTSNPN, CDR2 SVGIG (reference sequence). The CDR3 covers 12 residues. The V gene lost 1 base and the J gene lost 5 bases, with 8 bases spanning the gap.

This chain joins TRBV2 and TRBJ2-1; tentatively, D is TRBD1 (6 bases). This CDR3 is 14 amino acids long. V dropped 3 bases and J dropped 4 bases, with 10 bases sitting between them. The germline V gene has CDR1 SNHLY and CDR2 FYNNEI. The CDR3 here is CASSDRDTYNEQFF. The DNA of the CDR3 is TGTGCCAGCAGTGATCGGGACACTTACAATGAGCAGTTCTTC.

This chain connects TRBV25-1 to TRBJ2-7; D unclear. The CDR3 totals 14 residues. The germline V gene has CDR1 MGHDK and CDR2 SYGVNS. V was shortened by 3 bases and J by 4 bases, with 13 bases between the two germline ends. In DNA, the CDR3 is TGTGCCAGCAGTGACCCGGCCAGAAAATACGAGCAGTACTTC. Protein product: CASSDPARKYEQYF.

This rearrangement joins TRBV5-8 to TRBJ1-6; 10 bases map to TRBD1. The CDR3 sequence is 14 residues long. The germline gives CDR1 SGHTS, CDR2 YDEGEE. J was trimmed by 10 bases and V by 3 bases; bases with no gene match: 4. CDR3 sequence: CASSSGTGASPLHF. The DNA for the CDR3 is TGTGCCAGCAGCTCCGGGACAGGGGCATCACCCCTCCACTTT.

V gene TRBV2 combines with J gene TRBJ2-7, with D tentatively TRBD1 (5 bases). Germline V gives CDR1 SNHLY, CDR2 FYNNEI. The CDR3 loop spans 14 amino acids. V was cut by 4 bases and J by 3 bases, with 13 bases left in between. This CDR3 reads CASSGRQSIYEQYF. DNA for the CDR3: TGTGCCAGCAGTGGTAGACAGAGCATCTACGAGCAGTACTTC.

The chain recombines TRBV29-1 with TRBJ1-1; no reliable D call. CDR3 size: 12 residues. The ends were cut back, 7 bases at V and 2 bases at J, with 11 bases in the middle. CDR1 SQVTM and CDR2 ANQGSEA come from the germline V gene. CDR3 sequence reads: CSAEEGNTEAFF. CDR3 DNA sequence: TGCAGCGCAGAGGAGGGTAACACTGAAGCTTTCTTT.

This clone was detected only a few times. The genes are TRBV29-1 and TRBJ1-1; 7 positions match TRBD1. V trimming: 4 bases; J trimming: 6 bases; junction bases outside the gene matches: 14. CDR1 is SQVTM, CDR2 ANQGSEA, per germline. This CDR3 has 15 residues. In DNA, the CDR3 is TGCAGCGTTGTGCGAAGAGACAGGGAGTACCCTGAAGCTTTCTTT. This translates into CSVVRRDREYPEAFF.

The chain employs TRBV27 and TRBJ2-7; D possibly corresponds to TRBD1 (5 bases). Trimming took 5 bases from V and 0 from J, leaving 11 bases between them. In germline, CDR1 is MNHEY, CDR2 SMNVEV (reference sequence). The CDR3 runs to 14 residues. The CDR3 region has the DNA TGTGCCAGCAGTGCTATAGACAGCTCCTACGAGCAGTACTTC. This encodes CASSAIDSSYEQYF.

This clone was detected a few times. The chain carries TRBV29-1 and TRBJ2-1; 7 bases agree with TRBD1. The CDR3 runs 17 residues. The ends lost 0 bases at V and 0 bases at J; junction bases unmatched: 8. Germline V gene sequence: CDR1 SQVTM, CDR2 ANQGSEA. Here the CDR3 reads CSVEDTRSGGSYNEQFF. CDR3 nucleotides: TGCAGCGTTGAAGATACTCGGTCAGGGGGCTCCTACAATGAGCAGTTCTTC.

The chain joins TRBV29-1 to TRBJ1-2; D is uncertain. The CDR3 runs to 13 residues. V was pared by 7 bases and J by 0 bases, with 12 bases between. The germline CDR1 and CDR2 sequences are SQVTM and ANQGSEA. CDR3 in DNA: TGCAGCGCCCCGGTGGGTTCTAACTATGGCTACACCTTC. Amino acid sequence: CSAPVGSNYGYTF.

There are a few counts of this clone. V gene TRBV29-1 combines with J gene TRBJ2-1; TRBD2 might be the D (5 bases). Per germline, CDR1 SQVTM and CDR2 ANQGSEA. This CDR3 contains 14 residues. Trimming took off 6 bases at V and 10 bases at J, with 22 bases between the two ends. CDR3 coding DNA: TGCAGCGTCCCGCATGAAGGCGCGGGTCCCGAGCAGTTCTTC. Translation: CSVPHEGAGPEQFF.

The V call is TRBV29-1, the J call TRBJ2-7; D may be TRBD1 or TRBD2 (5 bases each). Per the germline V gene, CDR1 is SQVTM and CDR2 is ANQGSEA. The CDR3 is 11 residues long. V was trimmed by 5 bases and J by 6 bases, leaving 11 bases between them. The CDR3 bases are TGCAGCGTTTGGGGGAAAAGCGAGCAGTACTTC. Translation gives CSVWGKSEQYF.

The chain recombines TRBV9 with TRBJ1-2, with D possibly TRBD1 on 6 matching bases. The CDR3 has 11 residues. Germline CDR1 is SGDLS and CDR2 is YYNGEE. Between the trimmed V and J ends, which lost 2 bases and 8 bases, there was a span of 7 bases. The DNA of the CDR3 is TGTGCCAGCAGCGTGGGGGCGGGCTACACCTTC. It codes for CASSVGAGYTF.

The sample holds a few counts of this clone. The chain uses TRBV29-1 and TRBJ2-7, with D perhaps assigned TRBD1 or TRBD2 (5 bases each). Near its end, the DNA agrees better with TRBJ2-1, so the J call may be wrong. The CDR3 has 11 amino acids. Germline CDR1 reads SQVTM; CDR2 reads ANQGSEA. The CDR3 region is CSVGGDNEQFF. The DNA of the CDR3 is TGCAGCGTTGGAGGGGACAATGAGCAGTTCTTC.

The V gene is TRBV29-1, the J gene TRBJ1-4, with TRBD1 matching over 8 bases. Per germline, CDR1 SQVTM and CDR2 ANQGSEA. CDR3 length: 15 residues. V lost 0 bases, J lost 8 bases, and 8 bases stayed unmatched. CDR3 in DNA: TGCAGCGTTGAAGATCGGGCAGGGGGCAACGAAAAACTGTTTTTT. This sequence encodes CSVEDRAGGNEKLFF.

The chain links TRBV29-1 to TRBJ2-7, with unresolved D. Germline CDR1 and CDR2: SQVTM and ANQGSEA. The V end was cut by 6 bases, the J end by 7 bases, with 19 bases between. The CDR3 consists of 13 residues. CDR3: CSVFAGLKGEQYF. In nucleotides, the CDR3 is TGCAGCGTCTTTGCTGGCCTAAAAGGGGAGCAGTACTTC.

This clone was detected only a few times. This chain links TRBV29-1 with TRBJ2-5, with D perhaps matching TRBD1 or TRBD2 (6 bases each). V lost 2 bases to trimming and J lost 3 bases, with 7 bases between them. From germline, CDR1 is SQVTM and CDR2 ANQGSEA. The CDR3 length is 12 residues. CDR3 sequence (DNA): TGCAGCGTTGAAAGGGGGGAAGAGACCCAGTACTTC. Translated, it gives CSVERGEETQYF. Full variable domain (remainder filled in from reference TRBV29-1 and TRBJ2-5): SAVISQKPSRDICQRGTSLTIQCQVDSQVTMMFWYRQQPGQSLTLIATANQGSEATYESGFVIDKFPISRPNLTFSTLTVSNMSPEDSSIYLCSVERGEETQYFGPGTRLLVL.

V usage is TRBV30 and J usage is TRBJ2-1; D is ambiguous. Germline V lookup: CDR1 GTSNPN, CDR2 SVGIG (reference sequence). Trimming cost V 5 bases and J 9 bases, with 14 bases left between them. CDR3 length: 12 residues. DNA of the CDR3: TGTGCCTGGGGTGATCGCGGCGGTGAGCAGTTCTTC. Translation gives CAWGDRGGEQFF.

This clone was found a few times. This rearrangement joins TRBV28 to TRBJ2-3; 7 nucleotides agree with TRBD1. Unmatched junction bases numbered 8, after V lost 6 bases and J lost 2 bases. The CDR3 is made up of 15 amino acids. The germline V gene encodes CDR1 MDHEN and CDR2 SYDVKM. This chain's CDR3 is CASRTTGSNTDTQYF. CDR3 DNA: TGTGCCAGCAGGACGACAGGGAGTAACACAGATACGCAGTATTTT.

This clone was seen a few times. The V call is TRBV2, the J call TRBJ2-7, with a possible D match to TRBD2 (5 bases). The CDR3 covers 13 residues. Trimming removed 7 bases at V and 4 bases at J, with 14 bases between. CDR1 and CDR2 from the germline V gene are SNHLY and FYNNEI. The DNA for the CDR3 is TGTGCCAGCACAGAGGGTGCCGGGTACGAGCAGTACTTC. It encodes CASTEGAGYEQYF.

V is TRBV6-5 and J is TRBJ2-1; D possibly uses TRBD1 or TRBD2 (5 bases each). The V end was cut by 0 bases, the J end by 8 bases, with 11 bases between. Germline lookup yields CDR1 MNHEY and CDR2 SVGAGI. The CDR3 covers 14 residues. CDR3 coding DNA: TGTGCCAGCAGTTACTCGATAGGGGACGATGAGCAGTTCTTC. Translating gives CASSYSIGDDEQFF.

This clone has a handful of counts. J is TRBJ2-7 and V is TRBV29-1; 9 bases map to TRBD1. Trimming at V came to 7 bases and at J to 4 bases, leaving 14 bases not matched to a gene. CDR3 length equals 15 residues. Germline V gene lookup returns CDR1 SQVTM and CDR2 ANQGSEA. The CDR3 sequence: CSATRTGEERYEQYF. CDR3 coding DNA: TGCAGCGCTACCAGGACAGGGGAAGAGAGGTACGAGCAGTACTTC.

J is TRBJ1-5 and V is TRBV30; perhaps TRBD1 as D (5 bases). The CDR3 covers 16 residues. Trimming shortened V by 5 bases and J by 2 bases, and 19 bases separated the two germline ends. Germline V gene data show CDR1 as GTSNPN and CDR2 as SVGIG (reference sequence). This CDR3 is CAWDKGGAVGNQPQHF. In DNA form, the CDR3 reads TGTGCCTGGGACAAAGGCGGGGCGGTGGGCAATCAGCCCCAGCATTTT.

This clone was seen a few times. Here the CDR3 reads CASSLTGDEQYF. Written as DNA, the CDR3 is TGCGCCAGCAGCTTGACAGGGGACGAGCAGTACTTC. V usage is TRBV5-1 and J usage is TRBJ2-7; 7 nucleotides line up with TRBD1. This CDR3 is built from 12 residues. Germline V gene data show CDR1 as SGHRS and CDR2 as YFSETQ. Trimming took 1 base from V and 5 from J; bases not matched to a gene: 0.

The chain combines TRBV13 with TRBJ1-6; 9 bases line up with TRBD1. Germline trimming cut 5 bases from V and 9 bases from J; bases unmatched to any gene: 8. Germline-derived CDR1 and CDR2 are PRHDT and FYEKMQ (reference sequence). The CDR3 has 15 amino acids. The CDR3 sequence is CASSPGQGLGSPLHF. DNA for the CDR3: TGTGCCAGCAGCCCGGGACAGGGCTTGGGTTCACCCCTCCACTTT.

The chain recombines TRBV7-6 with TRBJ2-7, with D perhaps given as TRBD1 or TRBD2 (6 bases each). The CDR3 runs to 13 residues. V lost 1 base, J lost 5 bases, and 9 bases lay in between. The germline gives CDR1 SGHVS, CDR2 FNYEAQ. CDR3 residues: CASSLEGEDEQYF. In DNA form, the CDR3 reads TGTGCCAGCAGCTTAGAGGGGGAGGACGAGCAGTACTTC. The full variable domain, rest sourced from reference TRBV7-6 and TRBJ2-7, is GAGVSQSPRYKVTKRGQDVALRCDPISGHVSLYWYRQALGQGPEFLTYFNYEAQQDKSGLPNDRFSAERPEGSISTLTIQRTEQRDSAMYRCASSLEGEDEQYFGPGTRLTVT.

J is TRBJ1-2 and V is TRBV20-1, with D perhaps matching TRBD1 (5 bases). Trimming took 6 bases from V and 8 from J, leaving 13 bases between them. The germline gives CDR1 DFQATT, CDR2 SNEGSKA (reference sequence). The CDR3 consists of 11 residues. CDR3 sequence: CSAKAYRGYTF. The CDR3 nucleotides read TGCAGTGCGAAAGCATACAGGGGCTACACCTTC.

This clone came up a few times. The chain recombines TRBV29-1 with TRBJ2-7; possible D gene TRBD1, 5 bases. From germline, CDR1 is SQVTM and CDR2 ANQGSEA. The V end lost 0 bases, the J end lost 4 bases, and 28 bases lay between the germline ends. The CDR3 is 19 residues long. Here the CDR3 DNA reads TGCAGCGTTGAAGAGTACCGTCAGGGCCAAGGCCTAGGAAGGTACGAGCAGTACTTC. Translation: CSVEEYRQGQGLGRYEQYF.

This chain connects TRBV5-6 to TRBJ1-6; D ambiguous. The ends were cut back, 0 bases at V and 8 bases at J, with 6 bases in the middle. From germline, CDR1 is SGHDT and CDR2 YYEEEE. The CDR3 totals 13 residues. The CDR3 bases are TGTGCCAGCAGCTTGGGTACGCATTCACCCCTCCACTTT. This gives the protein CASSLGTHSPLHF.